This T cell receptor (beta chain) was identified during a study of CD8 T cells in ankylosing spondylitis. Worth noting for this clonotype: What it binds is not known.

As the method for making TCR beta libraries, quantitative 5'-RACE with molecular barcodes was used. Using its own MiXCR run on the 5' RACE reads, TCRdb lists one record per CDR3 protein. The sample yields just under 550,000 distinct CDR3 sequences, roughly 13% seen once. General study results and limits: What seemed typical of ankylosing spondylitis blood was a TCR beta motif built from fewer than ten highly homologous variants. With a CD8+ phenotype, disease-linked clones were relatively rare in peripheral blood.

This sequence originates from a male donor with ankylosing spondylitis. Input material: blood, either unsorted or a sorted T cell fraction (not recorded which).

CDR3: CASSPEREGRETQYF. The DNA of the CDR3 is TGTGCCAGCAGCCCAGAGCGGGAGGGCCGCGAGACCCAGTACTTC. The chain employs TRBV11-3 and TRBJ2-5, with 10 positions matching TRBD2. Germline V gene lookup returns CDR1 SGHNT and CDR2 YENEEA. V shed 5 bases and J 5 bases; nucleotides not matched to a gene: 8. The CDR3 is 15 amino acids.